The entry below gives a single T cell receptor (beta chain) sequence along with its context. As processed by the authors: Amplification from reference gene primers served as the basis for estimated nucleated cell counts. Here immunoSEQ multiplex PCR was the method, and the copy in TCRdb shows in-frame clones only, minus some. V, J and clone size are taken as reported in that table, and D and trimming were inferred from the DNA itself. The sample lists 30,000 or so clones, approximately 86% occurring once. The sample comes from a study of blood T cell repertoires in COVID-19. Overall study: There were acute and convalescent COVID-19 samples, and they came from the United States, Italy and Spain. T cells, B-cell-depleted T cells, or PBMCs provided the cDNA or gDNA that served as material.

V dropped 7 bases and J dropped 2 bases, with 8 bases sitting between them. The CDR3 totals 13 residues. Germline V gene lookup returns CDR1 MNHEY and CDR2 SVGAGI. The chain couples TRBV6-5 to TRBJ2-2, with D unclear. The receptor comes from a woman aged 80 or older with active or convalescent COVID-19. The sample taken for sequencing was peripheral blood. The CDR3 protein is CASMYSNTGELFF. The CDR3 region has the DNA TGTGCCAGCATGTACAGCAACACCGGGGAGCTGTTTTTT.